The 24 T cell receptor beta chains below were found in one sample sequenced in a study of T-cell reconstitution after alpha-beta-depleted transplantation in children. The TCRbeta library incorporated unique molecular identifiers. TCRdb independently ran MiXCR on the PCR reads; one entry per CDR3 protein. The sample carries about 350,000 distinct CDR3 sequences, 15% to 20% recorded once. This material consisted of PBMCs, mostly from graft donor cells, taken 360 days after TCRalphabeta/CD19-depleted stem cell transplant. These receptors were obtained from a male patient aged 2 to 10 who had a stem cell transplant for acute lymphoblastic leukemia, so the T cells may come from the graft donor.

This clonotype was found a few times. The chain is built from TRBV5-1 and TRBJ2-5; D not resolved. The V end lost 0 bases, the J end lost 5 bases, and 8 bases lay between the germline ends. Germline V CDR1 and CDR2: SGHRS, YFSETQ. CDR3 length: 13 residues. The CDR3 protein is CASSLGMAETQYF. CDR3 sequence (DNA): TGCGCCAGCAGCTTGGGAATGGCGGAGACCCAGTACTTC.

The V gene is TRBV9, the J gene TRBJ2-2; D is ambiguous. This CDR3 comprises 13 residues. CDR1 and CDR2 from the germline V gene are SGDLS and YYNGEE. V was shortened by 0 bases and J by 7 bases, with 7 bases between the two germline ends. The CDR3 protein is CASSVASHGELFF. The CDR3 coding sequence is TGTGCCAGCAGCGTAGCTAGTCACGGGGAGCTGTTTTTT.

The J gene is TRBJ2-7, the V gene TRBV4-1, with 14 bases fitting TRBD2. There are 17 residues in the CDR3. Germline CDR1 is MGHRA and CDR2 is YSYEKL. The J segment lost 2 bases and the V segment lost 3 bases, leaving 6 bases of the junction unmatched. This chain's CDR3 is CASSQDRLAGGPYEQYF. In nucleotides, the CDR3 is TGCGCCAGCAGCCAGGACCGACTAGCGGGAGGGCCCTACGAGCAGTACTTC.

This clonotype occurred a few times. The rearrangement links TRBV4-2 to TRBJ2-2, with 8 bases aligning to TRBD2. V gave up 4 bases and J gave up 8 bases; unmatched junction bases: 15. This CDR3 comprises 17 residues. Germline V gene lookup returns CDR1 LGHNA and CDR2 YNFKEQ. The CDR3 sequence is CASSPRGQPLAAGELFF. CDR3 sequence (DNA): TGTGCCAGCAGCCCCAGAGGTCAACCACTAGCGGCGGGGGAGCTGTTTTTT.

The gene calls are TRBV10-3 and TRBJ1-1; a weak D match, TRBD1 (5 bases). Germline assignment: CDR1 ENHRY and CDR2 SYGVKD. V was trimmed by 10 bases and J by 0 bases, leaving 15 bases between them. CDR3 length: 14 amino acids. Here the CDR3 reads CASQGDLMNTEAFF. Here the CDR3 DNA reads TGTGCCAGCCAGGGAGACCTAATGAACACTGAAGCTTTCTTT.

This clonotype turned up a few times. V gene TRBV3-1 combines with J gene TRBJ1-5; TRBD1 agrees at 9 bases. The germline V gene has CDR1 LGHDT and CDR2 YNNKEL (reference sequence). J gave up 2 bases and V 0 bases, and 5 bases lay outside the gene matches. The CDR3 spans 17 residues. In DNA, the CDR3 is TGTGCCAGCAGCCAAGAAACAGGGGGCAAGGGCAATCAGCCCCAGCATTTT. As protein: CASSQETGGKGNQPQHF.

V is TRBV10-2 and J is TRBJ2-7, with unresolved D. The V gene lost 3 bases and the J gene lost 2 bases, with 5 bases spanning the gap. CDR1 WSHSY and CDR2 SAAADI come from the germline V gene. The CDR3 contains 12 residues. CDR3 region: CASSEPAYEQYF. In nucleotides, the CDR3 is TGCGCCAGCAGTGAACCGGCCTACGAGCAGTACTTC.

The rearrangement links TRBV12-3 or TRBV12-4 to TRBJ2-7; TRBD1 matches at 10 bases. Unmatched junction bases numbered 5, after V lost 7 bases and J lost 2 bases. The CDR3 consists of 14 residues. CDR3 bases: TGTGCCAGCAATGGACAGGGGGAAGCCTACGAGCAGTACTTC. This gives the protein CASNGQGEAYEQYF.

There are a few counts of this clonotype. The chain couples TRBV14 to TRBJ2-1; 14 nucleotides match TRBD2. Germline trimming cut 1 base from V and 5 bases from J; bases unmatched to any gene: 4. This CDR3 has 17 residues. Germline CDR1 reads SGHDN; CDR2 reads FVKESK. The CDR3 sequence: CASSQGGLAGANNEQFF. The CDR3 DNA follows: TGTGCCAGCAGCCAAGGGGGACTAGCGGGAGCAAACAATGAGCAGTTCTTC.

This clonotype was observed a handful of times. J is TRBJ1-4 and V is TRBV12-3 or TRBV12-4; D might be TRBD1 (5 bases). The ends were cut back, 6 bases at V and 7 bases at J, with 18 bases in the middle. This CDR3 is 15 amino acids long. CDR3 bases: TGTGCCAGCAGCCTTAGCAGATTGAGGGGTGAAAAACTGTTTTTT. Protein: CASSLSRLRGEKLFF.

This clonotype was detected only a few times. The V gene is TRBV6-2 or TRBV6-3, the J gene TRBJ2-2, with D unclear. CDR1 and CDR2 from the germline V gene are MNHEY and SVGEGT. There are 16 residues in the CDR3. V shed 0 bases and J shed 6 bases, with 14 bases lying between them. Here the CDR3 reads CASSYSSENGPGELFF. CDR3 DNA: TGTGCCAGCAGTTACTCCTCAGAAAATGGCCCCGGGGAGCTGTTTTTT.

This chain links TRBV28 with TRBJ2-3, with 7 bases matching TRBD2. This CDR3 has 17 amino acids. Trimming took 4 bases from V and 0 from J; bases not matched to a gene: 10. CDR1 is MDHEN and CDR2 is SYDVKM in the germline V gene. This CDR3 is CASSSTLLADSTDTQYF. CDR3 nucleotide sequence: TGTGCCAGCAGTTCGACACTTCTAGCGGATAGCACAGATACGCAGTATTTT.

The chain combines TRBV5-5 with TRBJ1-1; no clear D gene. Trimming took off 4 bases at V and 3 bases at J, with 13 bases between the two ends. The CDR3 runs to 14 residues. Germline V gene sequence: CDR1 SGHKS, CDR2 YYEKEE (reference sequence). CDR3 DNA sequence: TGTGCCAGCAGCCAAGGACCTAGGGACACTGAAGCTTTCTTT. Translated, it gives CASSQGPRDTEAFF.

The gene calls are TRBV5-1 and TRBJ1-2, with a possible D match to TRBD1 (6 bases). Trimming took off 0 bases at V and 6 bases at J, with 15 bases between the two ends. From germline, CDR1 is SGHRS and CDR2 YFSETQ. The CDR3 extends over 15 amino acids. CDR3 DNA: TGCGCCAGCAGCTTGGAGAACAGGGCAAGGGATGGCTACACCTTC. Translating gives CASSLENRARDGYTF.

The V gene is TRBV5-1, the J gene TRBJ2-3; 11 nucleotides align to TRBD1. The CDR3 runs to 16 residues. V lost 2 bases, J lost 4 bases, and 6 bases stayed unmatched. Looked up from germline, CDR1 is SGHRS and CDR2 is YFSETQ. In DNA form, the CDR3 reads TGCGCCAGCAGCTTACTCGGGACAGGGGGGTCAGATACGCAGTATTTT. Amino acid sequence: CASSLLGTGGSDTQYF.

This clonotype came up many times. The rearrangement joins TRBV5-1 to TRBJ2-5, with TRBD2 matching over 12 bases. After removal of 7 bases from V and 5 bases from J, the junction contained 9 bases not matched to a gene. The CDR3 is 15 amino acids. CDR1 is SGHRS, CDR2 YFSETQ, per germline. The CDR3 nucleotides are TGCGCCAGCGGGACTAGCGGGCTGGAGGGTGAGACCCAGTACTTC. Translated: CASGTSGLEGETQYF.

The sample holds many counts of this clonotype. The chain recombines TRBV6-5 with TRBJ2-2, with D unclear. The CDR3 runs to 12 residues. V lost 6 bases, J lost 3 bases, and 5 bases lay in between. CDR1 and CDR2 (germline): MNHEY, SVGAGI. CDR3 protein: CASRVYTGELFF. CDR3 in DNA: TGTGCCAGCAGGGTTTACACCGGGGAGCTGTTTTTT.

This clonotype has just a few counts. The J gene is TRBJ1-1, the V gene TRBV4-1, with D perhaps matching TRBD1 (6 bases). The CDR3 totals 15 residues. Trimming stripped 4 bases from V and 2 bases from J, with 14 bases between. From germline, CDR1 is MGHRA and CDR2 YSYEKL. CDR3 bases: TGCGCCAGCAGCCGTTCATTCAGGGGAAACACTGAAGCTTTCTTT. Translated, it gives CASSRSFRGNTEAFF.

This clonotype appeared a few times. The V call is TRBV6-1, the J call TRBJ1-6; TRBD1 might be the D (5 bases). CDR1 MNHNS and CDR2 SASEGT come from the germline V gene. With 8 bases removed from V and 7 bases from J, the gap between germline ends came to 15 bases. The CDR3 sequence is 14 residues long. This CDR3 reads CASSTGTQNSPLHF. The CDR3 bases are TGTGCCAGCTCAACAGGAACCCAAAATTCACCCCTCCACTTT.

V gene TRBV30 combines with J gene TRBJ2-4; weak D call: TRBD2 (6 bases). Germline V lookup: CDR1 GTSNPN, CDR2 SVGIG (reference sequence). This CDR3 comprises 17 residues. V lost 3 bases to trimming and J lost 1 base, with 19 bases between them. The CDR3 DNA reads TGTGCCTGGAGCCAAGGAGGGGCAGGGCCGGCCAAAAACATTCAGTACTTC. Protein: CAWSQGGAGPAKNIQYF.

The chain combines TRBV7-2 with TRBJ2-2; D unclear. Germline V gene data show CDR1 as SGHTA and CDR2 as FQGNSA. The CDR3 loop spans 14 amino acids. Trimming shortened V by 6 bases and J by 5 bases, and 13 bases separated the two germline ends. The CDR3 nucleotides are TGTGCCAGCAGTTACAGATACCGGACCGGGGAGCTGTTTTTT. Its translation: CASSYRYRTGELFF.

This clonotype occurred a few times. This chain joins TRBV6-2 or TRBV6-3 and TRBJ2-5; TRBD2 matches 9 bases. V was clipped by 2 bases and J by 5 bases; unmatched bases: 15. The CDR3 covers 18 residues. Germline assignment: CDR1 MNHEY and CDR2 SVGEGT. CDR3 nucleotides: TGTGCCAGCAGTTACGCCCAGCGGGAGGCCAACCTTGGGGAGACCCAGTACTTC. This gives the protein CASSYAQREANLGETQYF.

This clonotype was seen many times. The chain employs TRBV6-1 and TRBJ2-1; 8 positions agree with TRBD2. The CDR3 covers 14 residues. Germline CDR1 MNHNS, CDR2 SASEGT. Trimming cost V 7 bases and J 9 bases; bases outside gene matches: 11. This CDR3 is CASTRSGTISEQFF. In DNA form, the CDR3 reads TGTGCCAGCACCCGTAGCGGGACTATCAGTGAGCAGTTCTTC.

At least ten counts were recorded for this clonotype. The chain has TRBV28 and TRBJ2-7, with D unresolved. This CDR3 contains 15 residues. Trimming shortened V by 4 bases and J by 0 bases, and 13 bases separated the two germline ends. The V gene's germline CDR1 is MDHEN and CDR2 SYDVKM. In nucleotides, the CDR3 is TGTGCCAGCAGTTCAATTAACGCTGCCTCCTACGAGCAGTACTTC. Translation: CASSSINAASYEQYF. The full variable domain, rest sourced from reference TRBV28 and TRBJ2-7, is DVKVTQSSRYLVKRTGEKVFLECVQDMDHENMFWYRQDPGLGLRLIYFSYDVKMKEKGDIPEGYSVSREKKERFSLILESASTNQTSMYLCASSSINAASYEQYFGPGTRLTVT.